This TCR beta chain appears in the sequencing data of a study of T-cell reconstitution after alpha-beta-depleted transplantation in children. General study findings and limits: Expanded graft clones numbering several hundred reportedly gave rise to alpha-beta T cells about two months after transplant. Counts and diversity of T cells one year after transplant came mostly from newly produced T cells. TCRbeta diversity was high at day 60 in some patients (a result of surviving recipient T cells and thymic progenitors).

The authors prepared the TCRbeta library with unique molecular identifiers. MiXCR was run by TCRdb on the PCR reads, yielding one entry per CDR3 protein. The sample has around 490,000 distinct CDR3 sequences; roughly 11% are singletons. This clonotype was counted between two and nine times. Antigen: not known. The sample here was PBMCs, mostly from graft donor cells, taken 180 days after TCRalphabeta/CD19-depleted stem cell transplant. The receptor comes from a female patient between 2 and 15 years old who had a stem cell transplant for aplastic anemia, so the T cells may come from the graft donor.

CDR3 protein: CASSYERRRHLSYEQYF. The DNA of the CDR3 is TGTGCCAGCAGCTACGAACGGAGGCGGCACCTATCCTACGAGCAGTACTTC. This rearrangement joins TRBV12-3 or TRBV12-4 to TRBJ2-7, with D tentatively TRBD2 (5 bases). This CDR3 is built from 17 residues. Trimming removed 6 bases from V and 1 base from J, with 22 bases in between.